This T cell receptor beta chain comes out of a study of blood T cell repertoires in COVID-19 (dated by TCRdb to 2018 to 2021). For the wider study: Collaborator samples came from the United States, Italy and Spain and covered acute and convalescent phases of COVID-19. Samples came from the ongoing ImmuneRACE study (first 160 participants) plus 1,254 subjects from 6 global collaborators. Where HLA class I and class II types were available, the types were taken from metadata supplied by the sample provider, not from assay-based typing. The dataset comprised deeply sampled blood TCRbeta repertoires from subjects exposed to, actively infected with, or recovered from COVID-19. The prospective study material was composed of cDNA or gDNA derived from T cells, B-cell-depleted T cells, or PBMCs. The repertoires were released in a freely available public database intended as a resource for research on the immune response to SARS-CoV-2. The sample metadata nearly always contained a de-identified subject ID, COVID-19 status, age in years and sex.

Trimming costs V 5 bases and J 8 bases, and their ends lie 12 bases apart. CDR1 and CDR2, per the germline V gene, are SNHLY and FYNNEI. The CDR3 numbers 13 residues from cysteine through phenylalanine. The read is trimmed to its CDR3 DNA, 39 bases read in frame from base 1. The immunoSEQ Assay, a bias-controlled multiplex PCR, was used to amplify TCRbeta CDR3 regions from genomic DNA. As for how the authors treated the data: The number of nucleated cells in each sample was estimated from the amplification of reference gene primers within the assay. To quantify the absolute abundance of each unique TCRbeta CDR3 rearrangement, sequence reads were collapsed and filtered. For each sample, productive Simpson clonality was calculated by taking the square root of Simpson's diversity index across productive rearrangements. The table comes from immuneACCESS by way of TCRdb, which keeps in-frame sequences with V and J called. Part of the clones is missing from these tables; in studies checked, under half for an unresolved V gene and the rest for unknown reasons. From that table come the V and J calls and clone size; the DNA was used to work out D and trimming. This sample lists 95,000 to 150,000 clones; more than 85% were detected once. The ten top clones hold just over 2% of the sample.

A word on this clone: The antigen this receptor binds is unknown. The record has no base qualities; no much larger clone is one base away.

One collaborating source in Seattle enrolled patients during active infection and followed them longitudinally through the course of disease. Whole blood was collected in K2EDTA tubes by collaborating institutions according to the institutions' own protocols. For TCRbeta analysis, collaborators shipped samples as frozen whole blood, isolated PBMCs, or DNA extracted from either of those sample types. General findings and caveats noted by the study authors: The quantity of clinical and demographic metadata differed by source and by participant and was supplied without curation.

Sequenced material: peripheral blood. The receptor comes from a man over 45 with COVID-19, enrolled during active disease. The rearranged segments are TRBV2 and TRBJ1-4; TRBD1 could be the D gene, as 6 bases match. The CDR3 region reads CASSFRTGEKLFF. The bases are TGTGCCAGCAGTTTTCGTACAGGGGAAAAACTGTTTTTT.